The clone carrying this TCR beta chain appeared a few times. The PCR was carried out with 60 Vbeta primers and 13 Jbeta primers. Only in-frame clones appear in the TCRdb table, and some are missing; sequencing was by immunoSEQ multiplex PCR. The repertoire includes roughly 110,000 clones, about 76% of them detected once, and around 4.8% sits in the top ten. The data were obtained in a study of cytomegalovirus exposure and HLA in healthy donors. The V gene lost 3 bases and the J gene lost 0 bases, with 11 bases spanning the gap. This CDR3 comprises 15 residues. The germline gives CDR1 MDHEN, CDR2 SYDVKM.

The sequenced sample consisted of PBMCs. This receptor was taken from a man under 40 in good health and CMV-seropositive. The chain joins TRBV28 to TRBJ1-2; maybe TRBD1 (6 bases). CDR3 bases: TGTGCCAGCAGTTTCGTGGGGGCAGCTAACTATGGCTACACCTTC. Translation: CASSFVGAANYGYTF.